In its sample, the clone carrying this T cell receptor beta chain was seen many times. This specimen comes from a study of early T cells in non-severe SARS-CoV-2 infection. TCRdb reprocessed the 5' RACE reads with MiXCR, giving one entry per CDR3 protein. The table shows some 64,000 distinct CDR3 sequences, with 11% occurring only once. The source is an adult who was a healthcare worker with PCR-confirmed SARS-CoV-2 infection or an uninfected control (not recorded which). The sequenced sample consisted of whole blood.

In DNA form, the CDR3 reads TGTGCCAGCAGCCGAGGGACACCCGTCGCTACGCAGTATTTT. As protein: CASSRGTPVATQYF. The chain recombines TRBV7-9 with TRBJ2-3; the D gene is possibly TRBD1 (6 bases). V was shortened by 5 bases and J by 8 bases, with 17 bases between the two germline ends. The germline gives CDR1 SEHNR, CDR2 FQNEAQ (reference sequence). The CDR3 totals 14 residues.